Presented here are 13 T cell receptor beta chains from one specimen sequenced in a study of T cell responses to AZD1222 COVID-19 vaccine. Sequencing was performed with immunoSEQ multiplex PCR; in TCRdb, only in-frame clones are kept and a portion is missing. The sample lists roughly 120,000 clones, roughly 90% occurring once. The sequencing here drew on peripheral blood, taken on day 0 of AZD1222 vaccination. The source of these receptors is an adult in good health.

This chain links TRBV9 with TRBJ2-2; D gene unclear. CDR1 SGDLS and CDR2 YYNGEE come from the germline V gene. V was shortened by 0 bases and J by 7 bases, with 25 bases between the two germline ends. CDR3 size: 19 residues. For the CDR3, the DNA is TGTGCCAGCAGCGTAGCTACATCGTCAAGGTGGTCTGCTAGCGGGGAGCTGTTTTTT. Translating gives CASSVATSSRWSASGELFF.

This rearrangement joins TRBV18 to TRBJ2-6, with TRBD1 matching 8 bases. Germline V CDR1 and CDR2: KGHSH, LQKENI. The CDR3 loop spans 17 amino acids. Trimming removed 4 bases from V and 0 bases from J; junction bases left unmatched: 5. The CDR3 region is CASSLGQGNSGANVLTF. In DNA, the CDR3 is TGTGCCAGCTCACTCGGACAGGGTAACTCTGGGGCCAACGTCCTGACTTTC.

The rearrangement joins TRBV7-9 to TRBJ2-3; 8 positions agree with TRBD2. Germline assignment: CDR1 SEHNR and CDR2 FQNEAQ (reference sequence). The CDR3 sequence is 17 residues long. J was trimmed by 0 bases and V by 1 base; bases with no gene match: 6. CDR3 sequence: CASSLGGSGRSTDTQYF. The CDR3 nucleotides are TGTGCCAGCAGCTTAGGGGGCAGCGGGAGAAGCACAGATACGCAGTATTTT.

CDR3 in amino acids: CASRRYNNEQFF. The CDR3 nucleotides are TGTGCCAGCAGGCGGTACAACAATGAGCAGTTCTTC. The gene calls are TRBV7-2 and TRBJ2-1; D ambiguous. This CDR3 region has 12 residues. Trimming removed 6 bases at V and 5 bases at J, with 8 bases between. Germline V gives CDR1 SGHTA, CDR2 FQGNSA.

The CDR3 is CASSLQGRSSYNEQFF. The DNA of the CDR3 is TGTGCCAGCAGCCTGCAGGGCAGGAGCTCCTACAATGAGCAGTTCTTC. The genes are TRBV7-2 and TRBJ2-1; maybe TRBD1 (5 bases). The CDR3 has 16 amino acids. Germline V gives CDR1 SGHTA, CDR2 FQGNSA. The V gene lost 5 bases and the J gene lost 0 bases, with 14 bases spanning the gap.

This clone was detected only a few times. J is TRBJ2-3 and V is TRBV7-8; D ambiguous. Trimming took 5 bases from V and 0 from J, leaving 12 bases between them. Germline loops: CDR1 SGHVS, CDR2 FQNEAQ. CDR3 size: 15 residues. The CDR3 is CASSGRIDSTDTQYF. The CDR3 coding sequence is TGTGCCAGCAGCGGCCGCATCGACAGCACAGATACGCAGTATTTT.

This clone was found a few times. The chain is built from TRBV9 and TRBJ2-7; a weak D match, TRBD1 (6 bases). This CDR3 has 13 amino acids. Germline CDR1 is SGDLS and CDR2 is YYNGEE. With 4 bases removed from V and 3 bases from J, the gap between germline ends came to 11 bases. The CDR3 DNA sequence: TGTGCCAGCAGCCCAGGACAGAGCTACGAGCAGTACTTC. It codes for CASSPGQSYEQYF.

The chain joins TRBV28 to TRBJ1-1; D uncertain. V was shortened by 9 bases and J by 5 bases, with 10 bases between the two germline ends. Germline assignment: CDR1 MDHEN and CDR2 SYDVKM. CDR3 length equals 11 residues. The CDR3 spells CASLGGTEAFF. The DNA of the CDR3 is TGTGCCAGTTTGGGAGGGACTGAAGCTTTCTTT.

The chain links TRBV3-1 (or the pseudogene TRBV3-2) to TRBJ1-1, with TRBD1 matching over 9 bases. Per germline, CDR1 LGHDT and CDR2 YNNKEL (reference sequence). CDR3 length: 18 amino acids. J lost 0 bases, V lost 5 bases, and 13 bases had no gene match. Here the CDR3 DNA reads TGTGCCAGCAGCATTCAGAGGGACAGGGTTTCTTTGAACACTGAAGCTTTCTTT. This codes for CASSIQRDRVSLNTEAFF.

This sequence joins TRBV30 and TRBJ2-2; 8 positions match TRBD2. J lost 5 bases, V lost 5 bases, and 10 bases had no gene match. From germline, CDR1 is GTSNPN and CDR2 SVGIG (reference sequence). There are 15 residues in the CDR3. CDR3 nucleotides: TGTGCCTGGCTTAAGCGGGAGACATCTACCGGGGAGCTGTTTTTT. The encoded protein is CAWLKRETSTGELFF. Based on the CDR3 plus reference TRBV30 and TRBJ2-2, the full variable domain is SQTIHQWPATLVQPVGSPLSLECTVEGTSNPNLYWYRQAAGRGLQLLFYSVGIGQISSEVPQNLSASRPQDRQFILSSKKLLLSDSGFYLCAWLKRETSTGELFFGEGSRLTVL.

The chain employs TRBV7-2 and TRBJ1-1; no clear D gene. CDR1 and CDR2 from the germline V gene are SGHTA and FQGNSA. V was shortened by 0 bases and J by 5 bases, with 16 bases between the two germline ends. The CDR3 is 16 amino acids. The DNA of the CDR3 is TGTGCCAGCAGCTTAGCCCGTTACGTGGGTAAAACTGAAGCTTTCTTT. As protein: CASSLARYVGKTEAFF.

This clone was counted once. The J gene is TRBJ2-1, the V gene TRBV5-1; no clear D. The CDR3 is made up of 11 amino acids. Trimming shortened V by 4 bases and J by 9 bases, and 8 bases separated the two germline ends. Germline values: CDR1 SGHRS, CDR2 YFSETQ. As DNA, the CDR3 is TGCGCCAGCAGCGAGGCGTTTGAGCAGTTCTTC. Amino acids: CASSEAFEQFF.

This clone appeared a single time. The V and J genes are TRBV2 and TRBJ1-5; no definite D call. This CDR3 is built from 13 residues. Trimming removed 6 bases from V and 0 bases from J, with 6 bases in between. Germline loops: CDR1 SNHLY, CDR2 FYNNEI. The CDR3 reads CASRMNSNQPQHF. The CDR3 nucleotides are TGTGCCAGCAGGATGAATAGCAATCAGCCCCAGCATTTT.